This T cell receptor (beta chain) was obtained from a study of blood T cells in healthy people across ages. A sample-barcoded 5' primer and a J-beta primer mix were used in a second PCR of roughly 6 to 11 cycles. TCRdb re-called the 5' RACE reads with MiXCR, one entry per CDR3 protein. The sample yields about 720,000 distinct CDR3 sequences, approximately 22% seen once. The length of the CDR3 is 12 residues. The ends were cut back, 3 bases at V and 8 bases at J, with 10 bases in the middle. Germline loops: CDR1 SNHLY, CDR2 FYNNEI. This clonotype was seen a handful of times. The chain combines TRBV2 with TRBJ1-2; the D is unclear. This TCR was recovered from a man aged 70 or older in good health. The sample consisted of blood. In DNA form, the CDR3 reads TGTGCCAGCAGTGACCTTTCCGGGGGCTACACCTTC. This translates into CASSDLSGGYTF.